The next 18 T cell receptor beta chains were all read from a single sample in a study of cytotoxic CD8 clonotypes in ibrutinib-treated CLL. Assay: immunoSEQ multiplex PCR; the TCRdb copy retains only in-frame clones and omits some. The data hold 15,000 to 20,000 clones, with 55% to 80% observed a single time. Sequenced material: PBMCs, taken before ibrutinib treatment. The receptors here all came from a human donor with chronic lymphocytic leukemia.

The V call is TRBV4-2, the J call TRBJ1-2; TRBD1 matches 7 bases. Trimming took 1 base from V and 6 from J; bases not matched to a gene: 5. Germline values: CDR1 LGHNA, CDR2 YNFKEQ. The CDR3 is 14 residues long. CDR3 loop: CASSQGTGVNGYTF. CDR3 in DNA: TGTGCCAGCAGCCAAGGGACAGGAGTTAATGGCTACACCTTC.

The CDR3 DNA reads TGCGCCAGCAGCGAGGGGACTAGCACCTACAATGAGCAGTTCTTC. Protein: CASSEGTSTYNEQFF. This chain uses TRBV5-1 with TRBJ2-1; 9 bases are shared with TRBD2. Germline CDR1 SGHRS, CDR2 YFSETQ. The CDR3 loop spans 15 amino acids. Germline trimming cut 4 bases from V and 2 bases from J; bases unmatched to any gene: 4.

The chain has TRBV5-1 and TRBJ2-7; TRBD1 aligns across 10 bases. Germline V gene data show CDR1 as SGHRS and CDR2 as YFSETQ. V gave up 4 bases and J gave up 5 bases; unmatched junction bases: 6. The CDR3 totals 14 residues. CDR3 sequence reads: CASSPGGTGDEQYF. The CDR3 DNA follows: TGCGCCAGCAGCCCAGGGGGGACAGGGGACGAGCAGTACTTC.

The chain uses TRBV30 and TRBJ1-4; the D is unclear. There are 13 residues in the CDR3. The V end lost 0 bases, the J end lost 8 bases, and 10 bases lay between the germline ends. Germline values: CDR1 GTSNPN, CDR2 SVGIG (reference sequence). The CDR3 DNA reads as TGTGCCTGGAGTGTACGACAAGGCGAAAAACTGTTTTTT. It translates to CAWSVRQGEKLFF.

The chain has TRBV6-6 and TRBJ1-1; D gene uncertain. This CDR3 region has 13 residues. Germline V gene data show CDR1 as MNHNY and CDR2 as SVGAGI (reference sequence). Trimming took off 6 bases at V and 4 bases at J, with 12 bases between the two ends. The DNA of the CDR3 is TGTGCCAGCAGATCCGACGAGAGCACTGAAGCTTTCTTT. Translation: CASRSDESTEAFF.

The rearrangement uses TRBV7-8 and TRBJ1-1; D unresolved. The ends were cut back, 5 bases at V and 1 base at J, with 11 bases in the middle. The V gene's germline CDR1 is SGHVS and CDR2 FQNEAQ. This CDR3 has 14 residues. For the CDR3, the DNA is TGTGCCAGCAGCCCCCGGAATTGGAACACTGAAGCTTTCTTT. Its protein product is CASSPRNWNTEAFF.

This rearrangement joins TRBV5-4 to TRBJ1-1; 7 nucleotides agree with TRBD1. CDR1 and CDR2 from the germline V gene are SGHNT and YYREEE (reference sequence). The trim removed 4 bases at V and 0 bases at J, leaving 9 bases unmatched. The CDR3 loop spans 16 amino acids. This CDR3 reads CASSLGGGLMNTEAFF. In DNA form, the CDR3 reads TGTGCCAGCAGCCTGGGAGGGGGCCTAATGAACACTGAAGCTTTCTTT.

The rearrangement uses TRBV6-5 and TRBJ2-5; 8 bases map to TRBD1. The CDR3 spans 13 residues. V dropped 5 bases and J dropped 2; count of bases not matched to a gene: 1. Germline loops: CDR1 MNHEY, CDR2 SVGAGI. CDR3 bases: TGTGCCAGCAGTCGGGACAGGCAAGAGACCCAGTACTTC. Translating it yields CASSRDRQETQYF.

This clone is labeled large. V usage is TRBV7-9 and J usage is TRBJ2-1; 9 bases align to TRBD1. Germline assignment: CDR1 SEHNR and CDR2 FQNEAQ (reference sequence). V lost 5 bases and J lost 7; bases outside the gene matches: 3. The CDR3 runs to 13 residues. This CDR3 is CASSPGQGNEQFF. The CDR3 nucleotides are TGTGCCAGCAGCCCAGGACAGGGGAATGAGCAGTTCTTC.

There are a few counts of this clone. The rearrangement joins TRBV30 to TRBJ1-2, with D perhaps TRBD1 (5 bases). Trimming took 5 bases from V and 4 from J, leaving 8 bases between them. Germline V gene sequence: CDR1 GTSNPN, CDR2 SVGIG (reference sequence). CDR3 length: 11 amino acids. Written as DNA, the CDR3 is TGTGCCTGGCGGGGGAGCTATGGCTACACCTTC. It codes for CAWRGSYGYTF.

This chain uses TRBV4-1 with TRBJ1-4, with D uncertain. V was trimmed by 6 bases and J by 0 bases, leaving 11 bases between them. CDR1 and CDR2 from the germline V gene are MGHRA and YSYEKL. The CDR3 is made up of 15 amino acids. CDR3 DNA sequence: TGCGCCAGCAGTGAAAGACACTCAACTAATGAAAAACTGTTTTTT. Amino acids: CASSERHSTNEKLFF.

The chain employs TRBV5-1 and TRBJ2-7; D is perhaps TRBD1 (6 bases). CDR3 length: 17 amino acids. The germline gives CDR1 SGHRS, CDR2 YFSETQ. Trimming shortened V by 4 bases and J by 0 bases, and 20 bases separated the two germline ends. The CDR3 DNA follows: TGCGCCAGCAGCGCCTATTTACAGGGAACTTCCTCCTACGAGCAGTACTTC. Translating gives CASSAYLQGTSSYEQYF.

The CDR3 loop is CATTSTTSGANVLTF. CDR3 nucleotides: TGCGCCACCACCTCCACCACTTCGGGGGCCAACGTCCTGACTTTC. This chain links TRBV5-1 with TRBJ2-6; the D is unclear. The CDR3 covers 15 residues. CDR1 and CDR2 from the germline V gene are SGHRS and YFSETQ. The ends were cut back, 9 bases at V and 4 bases at J, with 17 bases in the middle.

There are a few counts of this clone. In nucleotides, the CDR3 is TGTGCCAGCAGTCGGGGACAGGGCGCCTCCTACGAGCAGTACTTC. This gives the protein CASSRGQGASYEQYF. The chain combines TRBV28 with TRBJ2-7; 9 nucleotides line up with TRBD1. V was clipped by 5 bases and J by 0 bases; unmatched bases: 5. CDR1 is MDHEN, CDR2 SYDVKM, per germline. This CDR3 is 15 amino acids long.

The chain is built from TRBV5-6 and TRBJ1-6, with D hard to call. Germline CDR1 and CDR2: SGHDT and YYEEEE. V lost 0 bases and J lost 10, with 14 bases in between. This CDR3 region has 15 residues. For the CDR3, the DNA is TGTGCCAGCAGCTTGGAAAAAGGCCTCGGGTCACCCCTCCACTTT. Translated: CASSLEKGLGSPLHF.

V usage is TRBV25-1 and J usage is TRBJ2-7; tentatively, D is TRBD2 (5 bases). Germline V gene data show CDR1 as MGHDK and CDR2 as SYGVNS. Trimming took 3 bases from V and 7 from J, leaving 13 bases between them. CDR3 length equals 13 residues. Here the CDR3 reads CASSERLTGEQYF. The CDR3 DNA sequence: TGTGCCAGCAGTGAGCGACTCACGGGAGAGCAGTACTTC.

The rearrangement joins TRBV7-2 to TRBJ2-2, with 8 positions matching TRBD2. V was clipped by 8 bases and J by 4 bases; unmatched bases: 3. Germline V lookup: CDR1 SGHTA, CDR2 FQGNSA. The CDR3 spans 13 residues. The CDR3: CASSGLGTGELFF. DNA of the CDR3: TGTGCCAGCTCGGGACTAGGCACCGGGGAGCTGTTTTTT. The full variable domain, with the rest looked up from reference TRBV7-2 and TRBJ2-2, is GAGVSQSPSNKVTEKGKDVELRCDPISGHTALYWYRQSLGQGLEFLIYFQGNSAPDKSGLPSDRFSAERTGGSVSTLTIQRTQQEDSAVYLCASSGLGTGELFFGEGSRLTVL.

This clone has just a few counts. The CDR3 DNA is TGCGCCAGCAGCCACCGGACAGGGATTGAGGGAGCTTTCTTT. Its protein is CASSHRTGIEGAFF. V and J are TRBV4-1 and TRBJ1-1; 8 bases map to TRBD1. V trimming: 3 bases; J trimming: 10 bases; junction bases outside the gene matches: 10. The CDR3 runs to 14 residues. Germline V gene sequence: CDR1 MGHRA, CDR2 YSYEKL.